The 14 T cell receptor beta chains below come from one sample, sequenced in a study of blood T cells in healthy people across ages. A second PCR of about 7 to 11 cycles used a sample-barcoded 5' primer and a J-beta primer mix. TCRdb called the 5' RACE reads again in MiXCR, with one record for every CDR3 protein. The sample consists of about a million distinct CDR3 sequences, roughly 47% of them appearing once. The material sequenced was blood. The receptors derive from a woman aged 55-70 years in good health.

This chain uses TRBV11-2 with TRBJ2-5, with D possibly matching TRBD2 (6 bases). The CDR3 has 15 residues. Trimming pared 0 bases from V and 0 bases from J, leaving 8 bases between. Germline V gives CDR1 SGHAT, CDR2 FQNNGV. This CDR3 is CASSLDRGYQETQYF. The DNA of the CDR3 is TGTGCCAGCAGCTTAGACCGGGGGTACCAAGAGACCCAGTACTTC.

The chain carries TRBV6-2 or TRBV6-3 and TRBJ2-5, with TRBD2 matching 7 bases. There are 15 residues in the CDR3. The germline V gene encodes CDR1 MNHEY and CDR2 SVGEGT. V dropped 0 bases and J dropped 3; count of bases not matched to a gene: 4. The CDR3 sequence is CASSYSIGTKETQYF. As DNA, the CDR3 is TGTGCCAGCAGTTACTCAATTGGGACTAAAGAGACCCAGTACTTC.

The chain carries TRBV11-2 and TRBJ2-7; 9 bases match TRBD2. The V segment lost 1 base and the J segment 3 bases; nucleotides outside the gene matches: 4. This CDR3 comprises 15 residues. Germline V gene sequence: CDR1 SGHAT, CDR2 FQNNGV. CDR3 nucleotides: TGTGCCAGCAGCTTAGGCTCAGCGGGAGGCTACGAGCAGTACTTC. It encodes CASSLGSAGGYEQYF.

The chain uses TRBV28 and TRBJ2-1; D unclear. Trimming stripped 10 bases from V and 4 bases from J, with 17 bases between. This CDR3 comprises 14 residues. The V gene's germline CDR1 is MDHEN and CDR2 SYDVKM. The CDR3 here is CATLGGTFYNEQFF. The CDR3 DNA follows: TGTGCCACCCTAGGCGGCACCTTTTACAATGAGCAGTTCTTC.

This clonotype was seen a handful of times. J is TRBJ2-7 and V is TRBV20-1; 7 bases are a match to TRBD1. The CDR3 has 13 amino acids. V dropped 7 bases and J dropped 2; count of bases not matched to a gene: 8. Germline CDR1 is DFQATT and CDR2 is SNEGSKA (reference sequence). The CDR3 sequence is CSVQGVQAYEQYF. The CDR3 nucleotides are TGCAGTGTTCAGGGGGTGCAGGCCTACGAGCAGTACTTC.

In nucleotides, the CDR3 is TGTGCCAGCAGTCCGACACGGTATCAGCCCCAGCATTTT. As protein: CASSPTRYQPQHF. V is TRBV27 and J is TRBJ1-5; D not certain. Germline V gene sequence: CDR1 MNHEY, CDR2 SMNVEV (reference sequence). V was clipped by 5 bases and J by 5 bases, with 10 bases between them. The CDR3 extends over 13 amino acids.

Regarding this clonotype: Germline and junction disagree at one end, which may indicate a read error. V gene TRBV7-9 combines with J gene TRBJ2-5, with D unclear. Looked up from germline, CDR1 is SEHNR and CDR2 is FQNEAQ (reference sequence). This CDR3 region has 14 residues. This CDR3 is CTSSSLVGQETQYF. Written as DNA, the CDR3 is TGTACCAGCAGCTCCCTCGTCGGCCAAGAGACCCAGTACTTC.

This clonotype was picked up a small number of times. This chain links TRBV2 with TRBJ2-4; TRBD1 agrees at 9 bases. J gave up 2 bases and V 10 bases, and 12 bases lay outside the gene matches. This CDR3 comprises 16 residues. CDR1 SNHLY and CDR2 FYNNEI come from the germline V gene. The CDR3 protein is CATKTGGHLTKNIQYF. CDR3 nucleotides: TGTGCCACGAAGACAGGGGGGCACTTAACCAAAAACATTCAGTACTTC.

The V gene is TRBV11-2, the J gene TRBJ2-4; D gene uncertain. The end of the DNA fits TRBJ2-7 better, so the J call may be wrong. This CDR3 is 14 amino acids long. In germline, CDR1 is SGHAT, CDR2 FQNNGV. This chain's CDR3 is CASSGMGITYEQYF. DNA of the CDR3: TGTGCCAGCAGCGGGATGGGCATTACCTACGAGCAGTACTTC.

This clonotype has a handful of counts. The genes are TRBV6-5 and TRBJ2-2; possibly TRBD1 or TRBD2 for D (5 bases each). The CDR3 totals 15 residues. V was pared by 1 base and J by 8 bases, with 14 bases between. The germline gives CDR1 MNHEY, CDR2 SVGAGI. CDR3 sequence reads: CASSYYRGTSGELFF. As DNA, the CDR3 is TGTGCCAGCAGTTACTACCGGGGCACCTCTGGGGAGCTGTTTTTT.

J is TRBJ2-1 and V is TRBV6-2 or TRBV6-3, with D perhaps assigned TRBD1 or TRBD2 (6 bases each). Germline values: CDR1 MNHEY, CDR2 SVGEGT. V was pared by 5 bases and J by 9 bases, with 14 bases between. CDR3 length: 13 amino acids. The CDR3 spells CASSRGPTIEQFF. The CDR3 region has the DNA TGTGCCAGCAGTCGGGGGCCTACGATTGAGCAGTTCTTC.

The chain links TRBV5-1 to TRBJ2-1; 7 positions agree with TRBD1. Trimming removed 4 bases from V and 0 bases from J; junction bases left unmatched: 10. The CDR3 loop spans 17 amino acids. CDR1 is SGHRS and CDR2 is YFSETQ in the germline V gene. The CDR3: CASSGLGTASSYNEQFF. The CDR3 coding sequence is TGCGCCAGCAGCGGCTTAGGGACAGCCAGCTCCTACAATGAGCAGTTCTTC.

The chain joins TRBV25-1 to TRBJ1-4; D gene unclear. With 3 bases removed from V and 4 bases from J, the gap between germline ends came to 6 bases. This CDR3 region has 13 residues. Germline loops: CDR1 MGHDK, CDR2 SYGVNS. DNA of the CDR3: TGTGCCAGCAGTGACAGGATTAATGAAAAACTGTTTTTT. Residues: CASSDRINEKLFF.

This chain connects TRBV5-5 to TRBJ1-5; maybe TRBD1 (5 bases). The V end was cut by 0 bases, the J end by 5 bases, with 24 bases between. The CDR3 covers 19 residues. CDR1 is SGHKS, CDR2 YYEKEE, per germline (reference sequence). The CDR3, as DNA: TGTGCCAGCAGCTTGGGCCGTCCTCAGGGTGTTGGGGGATATCAGCCCCAGCATTTT. Encoded protein: CASSLGRPQGVGGYQPQHF.